This T cell receptor beta chain was retrieved from a study of graft-versus-host responses after intestinal transplantation. With 4 bases removed from V and 6 bases from J, the gap between germline ends came to 12 bases. This CDR3 is built from 13 residues. Worth noting for this clone: Its antigen is unidentified.

Data came from immunoSEQ multiplex PCR; TCRdb stores just in-frame clones and leaves some out. The sample holds around 88,000 clones; about four fifths are singletons and the top ten take about 15%. Sequenced here: unstimulated CD8+ T cells sorted from spleen or lymph node cells, sampled before intestinal transplant. This clonotype was obtained from a human donor who received an intestinal transplant. V gene TRBV23-1 combines with J gene TRBJ1-2, with a possible D match to TRBD1 (5 bases). TRBV23-1 has ORF status, its function being uncertain. CDR3 nucleotide sequence: TGCGCCAGCAGTCCAGGGCAGGGCGATGGCTACACCTTC. It codes for CASSPGQGDGYTF.